These 22 T cell receptor beta chains were sequenced from one sample in a study of response to subunit inactivated influenza vaccine. From the RT-PCR reads, TCRdb called clonotypes with MiXCR, one entry per CDR3 protein. The data contain some 640,000 distinct CDR3 sequences, 14% of them seen just once; the ten biggest clones take up around 6.5%. This specimen consisted of PBMCs from blood, obtained less than 15 days before vaccination. The receptors were sampled from a man aged 45-65 years who received an inactivated influenza vaccine.

The rearrangement links TRBV11-1 to TRBJ1-1; 9 bases match TRBD1. The CDR3 is 16 amino acids. In germline, CDR1 is SGHAT, CDR2 FQDESV (reference sequence). The V segment lost 3 bases and the J segment 6 bases; nucleotides outside the gene matches: 11. The CDR3 loop is CASSFRTGERNAEAFF. The CDR3 DNA sequence: TGTGCCAGCAGCTTCCGGACAGGGGAAAGAAACGCTGAAGCTTTCTTT.

This clonotype was counted between two and nine times. The CDR3 here is CSARVRGGLNTQYF. Here the CDR3 DNA reads TGCAGTGCTAGAGTCCGGGGGGGCTTAAATACGCAGTATTTT. The V gene is TRBV20-1, the J gene TRBJ2-3; 8 bases are a match to TRBD2. V was pared by 1 base and J by 7 bases, with 7 bases of the junction left unmatched. The CDR3 is 14 residues long. In germline, CDR1 is DFQATT, CDR2 SNEGSKA (reference sequence).

This clonotype was seen a few times. One end of the junction does not line up with germline, which may come from a read error. The chain joins TRBV15 to TRBJ1-4, with 7 bases lining up with TRBD1. CDR1 is LNHNV and CDR2 is YYDKDF in the germline V gene (reference sequence). This CDR3 has 18 residues. Here the CDR3 DNA reads TGTGCCACCAGCGGAGACAGGGATAGGCCTGCAACTAATGAAAAACTGTTTTTT. Translation gives CATSGDRDRPATNEKLFF.

This clonotype came up a few times. The V call is TRBV24-1, the J call TRBJ2-1, with 8 bases fitting TRBD1. The CDR3 sequence is 15 residues long. With V trimmed by 1 base and J by 8 bases, 6 bases remained unmatched. Germline loops: CDR1 KGHDR, CDR2 SFDVKD. The CDR3 nucleotides are TGTGCCACCAGTGATTTCCGGACAGGGATCTATGAGCAGTTCTTC. This gives the protein CATSDFRTGIYEQFF.

This rearrangement joins TRBV2 to TRBJ2-2, with D perhaps assigned TRBD1 or TRBD2 (5 bases each). CDR3 size: 15 residues. Germline CDR1 is SNHLY and CDR2 is FYNNEI. V lost 4 bases to trimming and J lost 2 bases, with 11 bases between them. CDR3 coding DNA: TGTGCCAGCAGTGTAGGGGAGATTAACACCGGGGAGCTGTTTTTT. It translates to CASSVGEINTGELFF.

There are a few counts of this clonotype. This chain joins TRBV15 and TRBJ2-3; perhaps TRBD2 as D (6 bases). Trimming removed 7 bases at V and 0 bases at J, with 11 bases between. Germline lookup yields CDR1 LNHNV and CDR2 YYDKDF (reference sequence). This CDR3 is 14 amino acids long. CDR3 coding DNA: TGTGCCACCACCTCCGGGACTAGCACAGATACGCAGTATTTT. It specifies CATTSGTSTDTQYF.

This clonotype was picked up a small number of times. The rearrangement uses TRBV2 and TRBJ2-5, with a possible D match to TRBD1 (5 bases). V was trimmed by 2 bases and J by 5 bases, leaving 9 bases between them. The CDR3 sequence is 13 residues long. Germline V lookup: CDR1 SNHLY, CDR2 FYNNEI. CDR3 bases: TGTGCCAGCAGTGAAACGTGGGGCGAGACCCAGTACTTC. The encoded protein is CASSETWGETQYF.

The V call is TRBV6-5, the J call TRBJ1-6; D uncertain. Germline values: CDR1 MNHEY, CDR2 SVGAGI. The CDR3 is 15 amino acids. V dropped 0 bases and J dropped 5 bases, with 8 bases sitting between them. CDR3 loop: CASSYSTPHNSPLHF. The CDR3, as DNA: TGTGCCAGCAGTTACTCGACACCACATAATTCACCCCTCCACTTT.

The chain combines TRBV12-3 or TRBV12-4 with TRBJ1-4, with D unclear. V lost 6 bases, J lost 8 bases, and 16 bases lay in between. The CDR3 spans 14 residues. The CDR3 sequence is CASRILNRKEKLFF. The CDR3 DNA follows: TGTGCCAGCAGAATCCTGAACCGGAAGGAAAAACTGTTTTTT.

CDR3 in DNA: TGCGCCAGCAGCCTATTACAGGGGCCCTCCTACAATGAGCAGTTCTTC. This gives the protein CASSLLQGPSYNEQFF. The genes are TRBV5-1 and TRBJ2-1; 7 positions match TRBD1. After removal of 4 bases from V and 0 bases from J, the junction contained 7 bases not matched to a gene. The germline CDR1 and CDR2 sequences are SGHRS and YFSETQ. The CDR3 has 16 amino acids.

The sample holds a few counts of this clonotype. V and J are TRBV7-2 and TRBJ2-2; D is perhaps TRBD1 or TRBD2 (5 bases each). The CDR3 covers 16 residues. CDR1 and CDR2 (germline): SGHTA, FQGNSA. Trimming took off 5 bases at V and 0 bases at J, with 13 bases between the two ends. CDR3 DNA sequence: TGTGCCAGCAGCCCAGGGAGCAGGACGAACACCGGGGAGCTGTTTTTT. Protein sequence: CASSPGSRTNTGELFF. Filled out from reference TRBV7-2 and TRBJ2-2, the complete variable domain reads GAGVSQSPSNKVTEKGKDVELRCDPISGHTALYWYRQSLGQGLEFLIYFQGNSAPDKSGLPSDRFSAERTGGSVSTLTIQRTQQEDSAVYLCASSPGSRTNTGELFFGEGSRLTVL.

The rearrangement uses TRBV2 and TRBJ1-1; TRBD1 aligns across 8 bases. This CDR3 has 13 residues. Looked up from germline, CDR1 is SNHLY and CDR2 is FYNNEI. Losses at the gene ends were 3 bases for V and 4 bases for J; bases not matched to a gene: 1. The CDR3: CASSDRGPTEAFF. The CDR3 coding sequence is TGTGCCAGCAGTGACAGGGGGCCCACTGAAGCTTTCTTT.

A few counts support this clonotype. The V gene is TRBV6-2 or TRBV6-3, the J gene TRBJ1-2; no definite D call. V lost 5 bases and J 2 bases, leaving 21 bases between the germline ends. The CDR3 covers 17 residues. Germline CDR1 and CDR2: MNHEY and SVGEGT. This CDR3 is CASSKTRESERNYGYTF. The CDR3 DNA reads as TGTGCCAGCAGTAAGACACGGGAATCCGAGAGAAACTATGGCTACACCTTC.

The table lists this clonotype with a few counts. The chain joins TRBV12-3 or TRBV12-4 to TRBJ2-7; TRBD2 matches at 14 bases. Trimming at V came to 3 bases and at J to 11 bases, leaving 0 bases not matched to a gene. The CDR3 extends over 12 amino acids. The CDR3 DNA is TGTGCCAGCAGTTTGGGACTAGCGGGGGAGTACTTC. As protein: CASSLGLAGEYF.

This clonotype has more than one count but fewer than ten. The chain carries TRBV27 and TRBJ2-7; 7 bases match TRBD1. This CDR3 comprises 15 residues. V lost 5 bases to trimming and J lost 3 bases; unmatched junction nucleotides: 10. Germline V gene data show CDR1 as MNHEY and CDR2 as SMNVEV (reference sequence). The CDR3 nucleotides read TGTGCCAGCAGTACCGGGACAGTACCTTACTACGAGCAGTACTTC. This sequence encodes CASSTGTVPYYEQYF.

This clonotype was observed at least ten times. The J gene is TRBJ1-5, the V gene TRBV28; D possibly corresponds to TRBD1 (5 bases). Looked up from germline, CDR1 is MDHEN and CDR2 is SYDVKM. V gave up 2 bases and J gave up 6 bases, with 11 bases separating them. The CDR3 has 14 residues. CDR3 bases: TGTGCCAGCAGTTTACTGGGGCTTGGTCAGCCCCAGCATTTT. Residues: CASSLLGLGQPQHF.

The V and J genes are TRBV20-1 and TRBJ2-3, with 10 positions matching TRBD2. CDR1 is DFQATT, CDR2 SNEGSKA, per germline (reference sequence). V shed 3 bases and J 6 bases; nucleotides not matched to a gene: 15. The length of the CDR3 is 17 residues. For the CDR3, the DNA is TGCAGTGCTAGCCGTGGGATAGCGGGAGGAGGGGCGGATACGCAGTATTTT. Its translation is CSASRGIAGGGADTQYF.

This chain uses TRBV2 with TRBJ2-3; either TRBD1 or TRBD2 may supply D (5 bases each). The CDR3 sequence is 14 residues long. Deletions cut 3 bases from V and 2 bases from J, with 9 bases between. The V gene's germline CDR1 is SNHLY and CDR2 FYNNEI. CDR3 DNA: TGTGCCAGCAGTGAGGCAGGGACCACAGATACGCAGTATTTT. It encodes CASSEAGTTDTQYF.

This clonotype was detected only a few times. The J gene is TRBJ2-2, the V gene TRBV4-3; D not certain. The CDR3 contains 16 residues. The germline gives CDR1 LGHNA, CDR2 YSLEER. V was shortened by 0 bases and J by 4 bases, with 12 bases between the two germline ends. The CDR3 is CASSQDNSPRTGELFF. Written as DNA, the CDR3 is TGCGCCAGCAGCCAAGATAACAGCCCCCGCACCGGGGAGCTGTTTTTT.

In DNA form, the CDR3 reads TGCAGTGCTAGACTTGCGGGGTGGGAGACCCAGTACTTC. Protein: CSARLAGWETQYF. The chain uses TRBV20-1 and TRBJ2-5; TRBD2 is a possible D gene (6 bases). This CDR3 is built from 13 residues. Deletions cut 2 bases from V and 5 bases from J, with 12 bases between. Germline CDR1 DFQATT, CDR2 SNEGSKA (reference sequence).

J is TRBJ1-5 and V is TRBV4-1, with D tentatively TRBD1 (5 bases). V lost 3 bases and J lost 2, with 8 bases in between. CDR3 length equals 14 residues. The germline gives CDR1 MGHRA, CDR2 YSYEKL. The DNA for the CDR3 is TGCGCCAGCAGCCAGATCAGGGGCAATCAGCCCCAGCATTTT. The encoded protein is CASSQIRGNQPQHF.

The genes are TRBV4-3 and TRBJ1-1; D uncertain. The CDR3 runs to 17 residues. Germline assignment: CDR1 LGHNA and CDR2 YSLEER. V was trimmed by 1 base and J by 2 bases, leaving 17 bases between them. CDR3 in amino acids: CASSQGSGIRQNTEAFF. The DNA of the CDR3 is TGCGCCAGCAGCCAAGGTTCGGGCATCAGACAAAACACTGAAGCTTTCTTT.